The next 14 T cell receptor beta chains were all read from a single sample in a study of blood T cell repertoires in COVID-19. Profiled with immunoSEQ multiplex PCR; TCRdb holds only in-frame clones, not every one. There are fewer than 200,000 clones in the sample; under 85% occur only once, and about 1.2% lies in the top ten. The material sequenced was peripheral blood. These receptors were collected from a man between 60 and 75 years old who had recovered from COVID-19.

The J gene is TRBJ1-4, the V gene TRBV6-5; TRBD1 matches 7 bases. The trim removed 2 bases at V and 5 bases at J, leaving 5 bases unmatched. Germline V gene lookup returns CDR1 MNHEY and CDR2 SVGAGI. The CDR3 is 15 amino acids. The CDR3 DNA follows: TGTGCCAGCAGTTACGAGGGACAGAACAATGAAAAACTGTTTTTT. This sequence encodes CASSYEGQNNEKLFF.

This chain links TRBV13 with TRBJ2-7, with TRBD1 matching over 8 bases. CDR1 is PRHDT and CDR2 is FYEKMQ in the germline V gene (reference sequence). There are 15 residues in the CDR3. The junction had 5 bases not matched to a gene; V was cut back by 0 bases and J by 4 bases. The chain's CDR3 is CASSLGAGTGYEQYF. The CDR3 DNA sequence: TGTGCCAGCAGCTTAGGGGCCGGGACAGGTTACGAGCAGTACTTC.

This chain uses TRBV19 with TRBJ1-4; no clear D. V lost 7 bases and J 5 bases, leaving 11 bases between the germline ends. In germline, CDR1 is LNHDA, CDR2 SQIVND (reference sequence). The CDR3 extends over 13 amino acids. The CDR3 spells CASTDNRNEKLFF. For the CDR3, the DNA is TGTGCCAGTACCGACAACCGCAATGAAAAACTGTTTTTT.

This rearrangement joins TRBV18 to TRBJ1-4, with 8 bases matching TRBD1. Germline CDR1 and CDR2: KGHSH and LQKENI. The CDR3 is 17 amino acids. J lost 4 bases, V lost 3 bases, and 10 bases had no gene match. CDR3 sequence reads: CASSPPRDRGGNEKLFF. The DNA of the CDR3 is TGTGCCAGCTCACCTCCCAGAGACAGGGGCGGTAATGAAAAACTGTTTTTT.

V gene TRBV4-2 combines with J gene TRBJ1-2; maybe TRBD1 (6 bases). Between the trimmed V and J ends, which lost 5 bases and 3 bases, there was a span of 16 bases. This CDR3 is 15 amino acids long. Germline CDR1 LGHNA, CDR2 YNFKEQ. The CDR3 DNA follows: TGTGCCAGCAGCACCCGTGGGGGGGCGGACTATGGCTACACCTTC. This encodes CASSTRGGADYGYTF.

The genes are TRBV3-1 (or the pseudogene TRBV3-2) and TRBJ1-1; no clear D gene. CDR1 is LGHDT, CDR2 YNNKEL, per germline (reference sequence). V lost 4 bases, J lost 0 bases, and 12 bases lay in between. CDR3 length equals 15 residues. The CDR3 protein is CASSPSFSVNTEAFF. CDR3 nucleotides: TGTGCCAGCAGCCCAAGTTTTTCAGTGAACACTGAAGCTTTCTTT.

The J gene is TRBJ2-3, the V gene TRBV5-1; 11 bases fit TRBD2. In germline, CDR1 is SGHRS, CDR2 YFSETQ. The CDR3 spans 17 residues. The V gene end was trimmed by 1 base and the J gene end by 0 bases; junction bases not matched to a gene: 4. The CDR3 coding sequence is TGCGCCAGCAGCTTGCGGCCTAGCGGGGGGAGCACAGATACGCAGTATTTT. It encodes CASSLRPSGGSTDTQYF.

V usage is TRBV10-3 and J usage is TRBJ2-3, with a possible D match to TRBD2 (7 bases). This CDR3 comprises 14 residues. Deletions cut 4 bases from V and 0 bases from J, with 8 bases between. Germline CDR1 reads ENHRY; CDR2 reads SYGVKD. CDR3 region: CAISGGGSTDTQYF. CDR3 coding DNA: TGTGCCATCAGTGGGGGGGGCAGCACAGATACGCAGTATTTT.

The V call is TRBV4-1, the J call TRBJ1-4; 8 positions agree with TRBD1. CDR3 length: 16 residues. V gave up 0 bases and J gave up 6 bases; unmatched junction bases: 6. CDR1 is MGHRA and CDR2 is YSYEKL in the germline V gene. The CDR3 region has the DNA TGCGCCAGCAGCCAAGAAGGGAGACAGGGGTATGAAAAACTGTTTTTT. Translating gives CASSQEGRQGYEKLFF.

The rearrangement joins TRBV11-1 to TRBJ2-7; 9 bases are a match to TRBD1. Germline-derived CDR1 and CDR2 are SGHAT and FQDESV (reference sequence). The CDR3 is made up of 16 amino acids. Trimming took 4 bases from V and 1 from J; bases not matched to a gene: 8. Here the CDR3 reads CASSSSLDRGSYEQYF. The CDR3 bases are TGTGCCAGCAGCTCGAGCTTGGACAGGGGTTCCTACGAGCAGTACTTC.

The chain is built from TRBV2 and TRBJ1-5, with D maybe TRBD1 (5 bases). V shed 6 bases and J shed 4 bases, with 10 bases lying between them. CDR1 is SNHLY and CDR2 is FYNNEI in the germline V gene. The CDR3 length is 13 residues. The DNA for the CDR3 is TGTGCCAGCAGGGGCCGGGGGAATCAGCCCCAGCATTTT. Its protein product is CASRGRGNQPQHF.

V and J are TRBV15 and TRBJ1-3, with 7 bases that match TRBD1. J lost 0 bases, V lost 0 bases, and 8 bases had no gene match. The V gene's germline CDR1 is LNHNV and CDR2 YYDKDF (reference sequence). This CDR3 contains 18 residues. DNA for the CDR3: TGTGCCACCAGCAGAGATTGGACAGGAAAGAGCTCTGGAAACACCATATATTTT. Encoded protein: CATSRDWTGKSSGNTIYF.

The chain combines TRBV6-5 with TRBJ2-7; possible D gene TRBD2, 6 bases. CDR1 MNHEY and CDR2 SVGAGI come from the germline V gene. The V end lost 2 bases, the J end lost 1 base, and 12 bases lay between the germline ends. The CDR3 length is 15 residues. The CDR3 DNA follows: TGTGCCAGCAGTTACCCCCGGGGGAAATCCTACGAGCAGTACTTC. Translation: CASSYPRGKSYEQYF.

This clone came up once. The chain recombines TRBV29-1 with TRBJ2-3; 7 nucleotides line up with TRBD1. The CDR3 has 12 residues. From germline, CDR1 is SQVTM and CDR2 ANQGSEA. V shed 0 bases and J 13 bases; nucleotides not matched to a gene: 7. CDR3 region: CSVEERTGPKYF. The CDR3, as DNA: TGCAGCGTTGAAGAACGGACAGGCCCGAAGTATTTT.